A single sample gave rise to the 20 T cell receptor beta chains below, sequenced in a study of Graves' ophthalmopathy and Graves' hyperthyroidism. Using RNA transcripts, the TCR beta CDR3 regions were amplified. Following a first-round RT-PCR that used HTBI primers, a second-round multiplex PCR was carried out. MiXCR, applied by TCRdb to the multiplex PCR reads, yields one record per CDR3 protein. The sample includes approximately 540,000 distinct CDR3 sequences, about 35% seen only once; the top ten take about 4%. The sequencing input was peripheral blood or thyroid tissue (not recorded which). Receptor source: an adult man with Graves' hyperthyroidism.

This clonotype was recorded at least ten times. The chain combines TRBV7-7 with TRBJ2-7; a possible D gene is TRBD2 (6 bases). Germline CDR1 is SSHAT and CDR2 is FNYEAQ (reference sequence). This CDR3 is built from 13 residues. V was clipped by 11 bases and J by 3 bases, with 17 bases between them. The CDR3 is CAPIPTRCYEQYF. The CDR3 DNA reads TGTGCCCCCATTCCGACTAGATGCTACGAGCAGTACTTC.

This clonotype was recorded many times. The CDR3 DNA reads as TGTGCCACCAGTGATACCCGGGGCCCGGGCACTGAAGCTTTCTTT. Amino acid sequence: CATSDTRGPGTEAFF. The chain combines TRBV24-1 with TRBJ1-1, with TRBD1 as a possible D gene (5 bases). Trimming took off 3 bases at V and 4 bases at J, with 14 bases between the two ends. This CDR3 comprises 15 residues. Germline V gene sequence: CDR1 KGHDR, CDR2 SFDVKD.

This clonotype was counted a few times. The rearrangement joins TRBV20-1 to TRBJ1-5; D is possibly TRBD1 (5 bases). Between the trimmed V and J ends, which lost 4 bases and 5 bases, there was a span of 12 bases. This CDR3 contains 13 residues. CDR1 is DFQATT and CDR2 is SNEGSKA in the germline V gene (reference sequence). The CDR3 coding sequence is TGCAGTGCTATATCCCAGGGAGATCAGCCCCAGCATTTT. Protein sequence: CSAISQGDQPQHF.

About this clonotype: One base away lies a much larger clone, so this may be a sequencing read error. The chain employs TRBV29-1 and TRBJ1-2; TRBD1 is a possible D gene (5 bases). Germline loops: CDR1 SQVTM, CDR2 ANQGSEA. This CDR3 region has 12 residues. Between the trimmed V and J ends, which lost 8 bases and 4 bases, there was a span of 14 bases. The CDR3 DNA follows: TGCAGCACCCGGGGGAGGGGCTATGGCTACACCTTC. Translated: CSTRGRGYGYTF.

With regard to this clonotype: This sequence may be a read error, since a much larger clone differs from it by one base. The gene calls are TRBV20-1 and TRBJ2-7; D tentatively fits TRBD1 or TRBD2 (7 bases each). Germline values: CDR1 DFQATT, CDR2 SNEGSKA (reference sequence). This CDR3 has 14 amino acids. CDR3 DNA sequence: TGCAGTGCTTTTATACCAGGGGGAGGGTGGGAGCAGTGCTTC. Translating it yields CSAFIPGGGWEQCF.

The chain is built from TRBV2 and TRBJ1-2; no clear D gene. The CDR3 has 17 amino acids. The germline V and J ends were trimmed by 3 bases and 2 bases, with 19 bases remaining between them. CDR1 and CDR2 from the germline V gene are SNHLY and FYNNEI. DNA of the CDR3: TGTGCCAGCAGTGAGGAAGGACCACGTAGATCCAACTATGGCTACACCTTC. Translated: CASSEEGPRRSNYGYTF. Complete variable domain (other parts from reference TRBV2 and TRBJ1-2): EPEVTQTPSHQVTQMGQEVILRCVPISNHLYFYWYRQILGQKVEFLVSFYNNEISEKSEIFDDQFSVERPDGSNFTLKIRSTKLEDSAMYFCASSEEGPRRSNYGYTFGSGTRLTVV.

This clonotype occurred many times. DNA for the CDR3: TGCAGTGCTAGCAGGGGTAGTTTGGATACGCAGTATTTT. This sequence encodes CSASRGSLDTQYF. The V and J genes are TRBV20-1 and TRBJ2-3, with D perhaps TRBD1 (6 bases). Germline CDR1 reads DFQATT; CDR2 reads SNEGSKA (reference sequence). The length of the CDR3 is 13 residues. Trimming took off 3 bases at V and 6 bases at J, with 13 bases between the two ends.

V usage is TRBV29-1 and J usage is TRBJ2-7, with 11 bases that match TRBD1. CDR1 SQVTM and CDR2 ANQGSEA come from the germline V gene. V lost 4 bases to trimming and J lost 5 bases; unmatched junction nucleotides: 4. The CDR3 consists of 13 residues. The CDR3 DNA sequence: TGCAGCGTTGGCGGACAGGGGGCCGACGAGCAGTACTTC. This sequence encodes CSVGGQGADEQYF.

This clonotype was counted ten times or more. The genes are TRBV7-9 and TRBJ2-7, with D perhaps TRBD1 (6 bases). Per germline, CDR1 SEHNR and CDR2 FQNEAQ (reference sequence). This CDR3 has 15 amino acids. The germline V and J ends were trimmed by 0 bases and 3 bases, with 12 bases remaining between them. The CDR3: CASSLAQGWGYEQYF. CDR3 DNA sequence: TGTGCCAGCAGCTTAGCGCAGGGGTGGGGCTACGAGCAGTACTTC.

The V gene is TRBV3-1, the J gene TRBJ2-7; D is unclear. V was trimmed by 3 bases and J by 3 bases, leaving 9 bases between them. Germline lookup yields CDR1 LGHDT and CDR2 YNNKEL (reference sequence). The CDR3 contains 13 residues. The CDR3 reads CASSHNRDYEQYF. Written as DNA, the CDR3 is TGTGCCAGCAGCCACAATAGAGACTACGAGCAGTACTTC.

This clonotype was seen many times. The chain uses TRBV5-8 and TRBJ1-2; D is unclear. The CDR3 loop spans 15 amino acids. In germline, CDR1 is SGHTS, CDR2 YDEGEE. Trimming pared 2 bases from V and 1 base from J, leaving 12 bases between. The CDR3 loop is CASSFEGRINYGYTF. DNA for the CDR3: TGTGCCAGCAGCTTCGAGGGCCGGATTAACTATGGCTACACCTTC.

There are many counts of this clonotype. This chain connects TRBV5-5 to TRBJ2-2; 8 nucleotides agree with TRBD2. Germline V gene lookup returns CDR1 SGHKS and CDR2 YYEKEE (reference sequence). Trimming took 4 bases from V and 4 from J; bases not matched to a gene: 3. This CDR3 has 14 amino acids. For the CDR3, the DNA is TGTGCCAGCAGCCGGACTAGCCCCACCGGGGAGCTGTTTTTT. It codes for CASSRTSPTGELFF.

Only a few counts were recorded for this clonotype. V is TRBV7-9 and J is TRBJ1-5; D not resolved. Germline CDR1 reads SEHNR; CDR2 reads FQNEAQ (reference sequence). The CDR3 length is 13 residues. Trimming left V 0 bases short and J 10 bases short, with 10 bases between. CDR3: CASSLALSQPQHF. The CDR3 coding sequence is TGTGCCAGCAGCTTAGCGCTGAGCCAACCCCAGCATTTT.

Ten or more counts support this clonotype. The rearrangement joins TRBV2 to TRBJ2-7; 7 nucleotides agree with TRBD1. The CDR3 covers 14 residues. J gave up 0 bases and V 6 bases, and 5 bases lay outside the gene matches. In germline, CDR1 is SNHLY, CDR2 FYNNEI. For the CDR3, the DNA is TGTGCCAGCAGCCAGGGGACAGACTCCTACGAGCAGTACTTC. Translating it yields CASSQGTDSYEQYF.

Regarding this clonotype: Likely a read error: the CDR3 ends without its conserved phenylalanine or tryptophan. The rearrangement joins TRBV27 to TRBJ1-1; TRBD1 matches 7 bases. V gave up 6 bases and J gave up 7 bases; unmatched junction bases: 8. The CDR3 is 13 residues long. Germline V CDR1 and CDR2: MNHEY, SMNVEV (reference sequence). The CDR3 sequence: CASSQLNRGEAFL. The CDR3 DNA reads TGTGCCAGCAGCCAGTTGAACAGGGGTGAAGCTTTCCTT.

This clonotype was seen ten or more times. V gene TRBV13 combines with J gene TRBJ2-5, with D unclear. This CDR3 is 14 amino acids long. The germline V gene has CDR1 PRHDT and CDR2 FYEKMQ (reference sequence). The V end lost 2 bases, the J end lost 0 bases, and 7 bases lay between the germline ends. The CDR3 loop is CASSLKTYQETQYF. The DNA of the CDR3 is TGTGCCAGCAGCTTAAAAACGTACCAAGAGACCCAGTACTTC.

This sequence joins TRBV29-1 and TRBJ2-5; 9 nucleotides agree with TRBD1. Looked up from germline, CDR1 is SQVTM and CDR2 is ANQGSEA. Unmatched junction bases numbered 14, after V lost 8 bases and J lost 4 bases. The CDR3 has 15 amino acids. CDR3 DNA: TGCAGCTCACCACCGCGGACAGGGGAGTCAGAGACCCAGTACTTC. Its translation is CSSPPRTGESETQYF.

This rearrangement joins TRBV5-1 to TRBJ2-7, with D hard to call. This CDR3 has 13 residues. V lost 4 bases and J 4 bases, leaving 12 bases between the germline ends. Per germline, CDR1 SGHRS and CDR2 YFSETQ. CDR3 nucleotide sequence: TGCGCCAGCAGCAGGCCCCCCTCGTACGAGCAGTACTTC. It codes for CASSRPPSYEQYF.

The chain carries TRBV15 and TRBJ2-5; possibly TRBD2 for D (6 bases). Germline loops: CDR1 LNHNV, CDR2 YYDKDF (reference sequence). V lost 5 bases and J lost 6, with 13 bases in between. This CDR3 is 13 amino acids long. The CDR3 sequence: CATSLEAGKTQYF. The CDR3 bases are TGTGCCACCAGCTTAGAGGCGGGAAAGACCCAGTACTTC.

At least ten counts were recorded for this clonotype. The chain links TRBV7-9 to TRBJ2-5; no clear D gene. Trimming left V 1 base short and J 0 bases short, with 6 bases between. The CDR3 sequence is 14 residues long. CDR1 SEHNR and CDR2 FQNEAQ come from the germline V gene (reference sequence). Here the CDR3 DNA reads TGTGCCAGCAGCTTAGGGAGCTACCAAGAGACCCAGTACTTC. It is translated as CASSLGSYQETQYF. Complete variable domain (other parts from reference TRBV7-9 and TRBJ2-5): DTGVSQNPRHKITKRGQNVTFRCDPISEHNRLYWYRQTLGQGPEFLTYFQNEAQLEKSRLLSDRFSAERPKGSFSTLEIQRTEQGDSAMYLCASSLGSYQETQYFGPGTRLLVL.